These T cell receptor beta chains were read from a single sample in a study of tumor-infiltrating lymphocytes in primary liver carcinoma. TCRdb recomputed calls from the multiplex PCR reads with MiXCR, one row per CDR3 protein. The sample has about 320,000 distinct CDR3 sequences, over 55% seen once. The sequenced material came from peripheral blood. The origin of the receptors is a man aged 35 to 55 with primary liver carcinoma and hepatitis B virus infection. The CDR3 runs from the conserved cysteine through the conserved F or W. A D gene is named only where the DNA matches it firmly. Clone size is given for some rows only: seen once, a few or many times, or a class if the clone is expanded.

cdr3_aa: CASSLEGNSYNEQFF
cdr3_nt: TGCGCCAGCAGCTTGGAGGGGAACTCCTACAATGAGCAGTTCTTC
clone_size: few
v_call: TRBV5-1
j_call: TRBJ2-1
d_call: .

cdr3_aa: CASSYGQPNIEAFF
cdr3_nt: TGTGCCAGCAGTTATGGGCAGCCGAACATTGAAGCTTTCTTT
clone_size: .
v_call: TRBV6-2/TRBV6-3
j_call: TRBJ1-1
d_call: .

cdr3_aa: CASSPGPGLAGYNEQFF
cdr3_nt: TGTGCCAGCAGTCCGGGACCGGGACTAGCGGGTTATAATGAGCAGTTCTTC
clone_size: few
v_call: TRBV28
j_call: TRBJ2-1
d_call: TRBD2

cdr3_aa: CVSSQDQGLRDLFF
cdr3_nt: TGCGTCAGCAGCCAGGATCAGGGCCTCCGAGATCTTTTCTTC
clone_size: few
v_call: TRBV4-3
j_call: TRBJ2-1
d_call: .

cdr3_aa: CASIKRPPASRFYEQYF
cdr3_nt: TGTGCCAGCATTAAACGACCCCCGGCTAGCAGATTCTACGAGCAGTACTTC
clone_size: few
v_call: TRBV6-2/TRBV6-3
j_call: TRBJ2-7
d_call: .

cdr3_aa: CSVSSGWGSTYDQYF
cdr3_nt: TGCAGTGTTTCGTCAGGGTGGGGAAGCACCTACGATCAGTACTTC
clone_size: .
v_call: TRBV29-1
j_call: TRBJ2-7
d_call: .

cdr3_aa: CASSLAVYRDRGNEQYF
cdr3_nt: TGTGCCAGCAGCTTAGCGGTTTACAGGGACAGGGGTAACGAGCAGTACTTC
clone_size: many
v_call: TRBV7-8
j_call: TRBJ2-7
d_call: TRBD1

cdr3_aa: CASSDLAGRYNEQSF
cdr3_nt: TGTGCCAGCAGCGACCTAGCGGGAAGATACAATGAGCAGTCCTTC
clone_size: .
v_call: TRBV7-9
j_call: TRBJ2-1
d_call: TRBD2

cdr3_aa: CASSIQQGPGNTIYF
cdr3_nt: TGTGCCAGCAGCATACAACAGGGCCCTGGAAACACCATATATTTT
clone_size: .
v_call: TRBV14
j_call: TRBJ1-3
d_call: .

cdr3_aa: CASSIGGSTDTQYF
cdr3_nt: TGTGCCAGCAGCATAGGGGGGAGCACAGATACGCAGTATTTT
clone_size: .
v_call: TRBV28
j_call: TRBJ2-3
d_call: .

cdr3_aa: CSVERLAGTYEQYF
cdr3_nt: TGCAGCGTTGAACGCCTAGCGGGGACCTACGAGCAGTACTTC
clone_size: many
v_call: TRBV29-1
j_call: TRBJ2-7
d_call: TRBD2

cdr3_aa: CASNPRTTDTRYF
cdr3_nt: TGTGCCAGCAATCCCCGCACCACAGATACGCGGTATTTC
clone_size: once
v_call: TRBV6-6
j_call: TRBJ2-3
d_call: .

cdr3_aa: CNVEGTRYEQYF
cdr3_nt: TGCAACGTTGAAGGAACCCGGTACGAGCAGTACTTT
clone_size: .
v_call: TRBV29-1
j_call: TRBJ2-7
d_call: .

cdr3_aa: CASGWDRGSHGYTF
cdr3_nt: TGTGCCAGCGGATGGGACAGGGGTTCTCATGGCTACACCTTC
clone_size: .
v_call: TRBV7-9
j_call: TRBJ1-2
d_call: TRBD1

cdr3_aa: CAGSPRVIDSSGANVLTF
cdr3_nt: TGCGCCGGCAGCCCGCGAGTCATCGACAGCTCTGGGGCCAACGTCCTGACTTTC
clone_size: .
v_call: TRBV4-1
j_call: TRBJ2-6
d_call: .

cdr3_aa: CAWGGGIYNEQFF
cdr3_nt: TGTGCCTGGGGAGGGGGCATTTACAATGAGCAGTTCTTC
clone_size: .
v_call: TRBV30
j_call: TRBJ2-1
d_call: .

cdr3_aa: CASRGGQTPNEQFF
cdr3_nt: TGCGCCAGCAGGGGGGGACAGACACCAAATGAGCAGTTCTTC
clone_size: .
v_call: TRBV5-1
j_call: TRBJ2-1
d_call: .

cdr3_aa: CASCLGVSGTDHYGYTF
cdr3_nt: TGTGCCAGCTGCTTGGGGGTCTCCGGGACAGATCACTATGGCTACACCTTC
clone_size: .
v_call: TRBV5-5
j_call: TRBJ1-2
d_call: TRBD1

cdr3_aa: CASSQGTIAYNEQFF
cdr3_nt: TGCGCCAGCAGTCAGGGGACTATCGCCTACAATGAGCAGTTCTTC
clone_size: .
v_call: TRBV4-3
j_call: TRBJ2-1
d_call: .

cdr3_aa: CASSPLRGSDQPQHF
cdr3_nt: TGTGCCAGCTCCCCCTTACGGGGTTCCGACCAGCCCCAGCATTTT
clone_size: many
v_call: TRBV6-5
j_call: TRBJ1-5
d_call: .

cdr3_aa: CASADRPTNEKLFF
cdr3_nt: TGTGCCAGCGCGGACAGGCCAACTAATGAAAAACTGTTTTTT
clone_size: few
v_call: TRBV6-6
j_call: TRBJ1-4
d_call: TRBD1

cdr3_aa: CANSSRSQGTDTQYF
cdr3_nt: TGTGCCAACAGCTCCAGATCACAGGGGACCGATACACAGTATTTT
clone_size: .
v_call: TRBV11-2
j_call: TRBJ2-3
d_call: TRBD1

cdr3_aa: CASRPGHGLMNTEAFF
cdr3_nt: TGTGCCAGCAGGCCCGGACATGGCCTCATGAACACTGAAGCTTTCTTT
clone_size: .
v_call: TRBV28
j_call: TRBJ1-1
d_call: .

cdr3_aa: CASSASLQGAGEKLFF
cdr3_nt: TGTGCCAGCAGCGCAAGCCTACAGGGGGCAGGGGAAAAACTGTTTTTT
clone_size: many
v_call: TRBV5-4
j_call: TRBJ1-4
d_call: TRBD1

cdr3_aa: CASSSLAGGPTGELFF
cdr3_nt: TGTGCCAGCAGCTCTCTAGCGGGAGGGCCGACCGGGGAGCTGTTTTTT
clone_size: .
v_call: TRBV7-9
j_call: TRBJ2-2
d_call: TRBD2

cdr3_aa: CVGPPGLRWTGDEQYF
cdr3_nt: TGTGTCGGACCTCCGGGACTCAGGTGGACCGGGGACGAGCAGTACTTC
clone_size: once
v_call: TRBV2
j_call: TRBJ2-7
d_call: .

cdr3_aa: CASSLEGLAGIDAQYF
cdr3_nt: TGCGCCAGCAGCTTGGAAGGGCTAGCGGGAATAGATGCGCAGTATTTT
clone_size: .
v_call: TRBV5-1
j_call: TRBJ2-3
d_call: TRBD2

cdr3_aa: CASSQSPASQETQYF
cdr3_nt: TGTGCCAGCAGCCAATCTCCGGCGTCCCAAGAGACCCAGTACTTC
clone_size: many
v_call: TRBV16
j_call: TRBJ2-5
d_call: .

cdr3_aa: CASRGYRGTEAFF
cdr3_nt: TGTGCCAGCAGGGGCTACCGGGGGACTGAAGCTTTCTTT
clone_size: once
v_call: TRBV25-1
j_call: TRBJ1-1
d_call: .

cdr3_aa: CASSQGTERQGANRDYGYTF
cdr3_nt: TGCGCCAGCAGCCAAGGTACAGAGCGACAGGGGGCGAACCGGGACTATGGCTACACCTTC
clone_size: .
v_call: TRBV4-1
j_call: TRBJ1-2
d_call: TRBD1

cdr3_aa: CASSGTGGHTVTQYF
cdr3_nt: TGTGCCAGCAGTGGAACAGGGGGTCACACAGTTACGCAGTATTTT
clone_size: .
v_call: TRBV6-1
j_call: TRBJ2-3
d_call: TRBD1

cdr3_aa: CSVEVQTGTGDGYAF
cdr3_nt: TGCAGCGTTGAAGTTCAAACCGGAACAGGCGATGGCTACGCCTTC
clone_size: .
v_call: TRBV29-1
j_call: TRBJ1-2
d_call: .

cdr3_aa: CASSSLTSRQGGTQYF
cdr3_nt: TGCGCCAGCAGCTCCTTAACTAGCCGACAGGGAGGTACGCAGTATTTT
clone_size: few
v_call: TRBV5-1
j_call: TRBJ2-3
d_call: .

cdr3_aa: CGSSKTPGGTKEKLFF
cdr3_nt: TGTGGCAGCAGCAAGACTCCAGGAGGAACAAAAGAAAAACTGTTTTTT
clone_size: .
v_call: TRBV11-2
j_call: TRBJ1-4
d_call: .

cdr3_aa: CASQRMGEAFF
cdr3_nt: TGTGCCAGCCAGCGTATGGGTGAAGCTTTCTTT
clone_size: few
v_call: TRBV12-3/TRBV12-4
j_call: TRBJ1-1
d_call: .

cdr3_aa: CSVVRRDRAYERYF
cdr3_nt: TGCAGCGTTGTTCGTAGGGACAGGGCGTACGAGCGGTACTTC
clone_size: once
v_call: TRBV29-1
j_call: TRBJ2-7
d_call: TRBD1

cdr3_aa: CSVGGYPYEQYF
cdr3_nt: TGCAGCGTTGGGGGGTACCCCTACGAGCAGTACTTC
clone_size: many
v_call: TRBV29-1
j_call: TRBJ2-7
d_call: .

cdr3_aa: CGSSSGTGNNSPLHF
cdr3_nt: TGTGGCAGCAGCTCCGGGACGGGGAACAATTCACCCCTCCACTTT
clone_size: once
v_call: TRBV6-5
j_call: TRBJ1-6
d_call: .

cdr3_aa: CAASPVWAGGNQPQHF
cdr3_nt: TGTGCCGCCTCCCCGGTGTGGGCCGGGGGCAATCAGCCCCAGCATTTT
clone_size: .
v_call: TRBV6-1
j_call: TRBJ1-5
d_call: .

cdr3_aa: CSVVLSGDYGYTF
cdr3_nt: TGCAGCGTTGTGCTCTCAGGAGACTATGGCTACACCTTC
clone_size: .
v_call: TRBV29-1
j_call: TRBJ1-2
d_call: .

cdr3_aa: CASSPTGAEQYF
cdr3_nt: TGCGCCAGCAGCCCGACTGGGGCCGAGCAGTACTTC
clone_size: many
v_call: TRBV5-1
j_call: TRBJ2-7
d_call: .

cdr3_aa: CASRLGSGRGNTQYF
cdr3_nt: TGTGCCAGCAGATTAGGGAGCGGGAGGGGGAATACGCAGTATTTT
clone_size: many
v_call: TRBV6-6
j_call: TRBJ2-3
d_call: TRBD2

cdr3_aa: CATMVGDTQYF
cdr3_nt: TGTGCCACCATGGTAGGAGATACGCAGTATTTT
clone_size: .
v_call: TRBV24-1
j_call: TRBJ2-3
d_call: .

cdr3_aa: CASSRTGGAAGELFF
cdr3_nt: TGTGCCAGCAGCCGGACAGGGGGCGCTGCCGGGGAGCTGTTTTTT
clone_size: .
v_call: TRBV9
j_call: TRBJ2-2
d_call: TRBD1

cdr3_aa: CSVEDGTGDTGELFF
cdr3_nt: TGCAGCGTTGAAGACGGGACAGGGGACACCGGGGAGCTGTTTTTT
clone_size: once
v_call: TRBV29-1
j_call: TRBJ2-2
d_call: TRBD1

cdr3_aa: CASSAAGGYTEAFF
cdr3_nt: TGCGCCAGCAGCGCCGCAGGGGGCTATACTGAAGCTTTCTTT
clone_size: few
v_call: TRBV5-1
j_call: TRBJ1-1
d_call: TRBD1

cdr3_aa: CASSIEEQFF
cdr3_nt: TGTGCCAGCAGCATTGAGGAGCAGTTCTTC
clone_size: .
v_call: TRBV2
j_call: TRBJ2-1
d_call: .

cdr3_aa: CAWKGDEDEQYF
cdr3_nt: TGTGCCTGGAAGGGAGATGAAGACGAGCAGTACTTC
clone_size: many
v_call: TRBV30
j_call: TRBJ2-7
d_call: .

cdr3_aa: CASSLNAVEQYF
cdr3_nt: TGTGCCAGCAGCCTAAACGCGGTCGAGCAGTACTTC
clone_size: .
v_call: TRBV6-2/TRBV6-3
j_call: TRBJ2-7
d_call: .

cdr3_aa: CASNSTTSGRVYEQYF
cdr3_nt: TGTGCCAGTAACTCAACCACTAGCGGGAGAGTCTACGAGCAGTACTTC
clone_size: .
v_call: TRBV7-9
j_call: TRBJ2-7
d_call: TRBD2

cdr3_aa: CASSRGQLETQYF
cdr3_nt: TGTGCCAGCTCACGCGGACAGTTAGAGACCCAGTACTTC
clone_size: .
v_call: TRBV18
j_call: TRBJ2-5
d_call: .

cdr3_aa: CSVLSPGVADTQYF
cdr3_nt: TGCAGCGTCCTATCCCCAGGGGTAGCAGATACGCAGTATTTT
clone_size: .
v_call: TRBV29-1
j_call: TRBJ2-3
d_call: .